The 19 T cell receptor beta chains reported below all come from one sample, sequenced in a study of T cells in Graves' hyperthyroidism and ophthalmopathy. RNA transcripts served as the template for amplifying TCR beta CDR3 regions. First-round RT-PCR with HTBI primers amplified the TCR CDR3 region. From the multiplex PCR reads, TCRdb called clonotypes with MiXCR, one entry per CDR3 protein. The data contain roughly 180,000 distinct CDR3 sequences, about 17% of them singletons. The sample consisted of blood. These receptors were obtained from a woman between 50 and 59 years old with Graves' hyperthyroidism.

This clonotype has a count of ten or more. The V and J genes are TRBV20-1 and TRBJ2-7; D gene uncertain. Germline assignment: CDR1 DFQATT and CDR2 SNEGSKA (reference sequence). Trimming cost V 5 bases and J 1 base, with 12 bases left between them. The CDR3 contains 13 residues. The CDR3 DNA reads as TGCAGTGCTGAATCGACTGATTCCTACGAGCAGTACTTC. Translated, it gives CSAESTDSYEQYF.

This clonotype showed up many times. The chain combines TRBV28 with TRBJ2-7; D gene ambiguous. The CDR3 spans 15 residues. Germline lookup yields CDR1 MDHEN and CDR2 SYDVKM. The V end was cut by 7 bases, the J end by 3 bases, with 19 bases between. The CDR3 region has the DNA TGTGCCAGCACCCCCGGCGGCAGGTCAGTCTACGAGCAGTACTTC. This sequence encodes CASTPGGRSVYEQYF.

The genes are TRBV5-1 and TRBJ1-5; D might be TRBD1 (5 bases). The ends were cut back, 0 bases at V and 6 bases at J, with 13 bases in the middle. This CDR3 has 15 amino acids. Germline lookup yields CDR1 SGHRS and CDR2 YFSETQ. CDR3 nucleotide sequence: TGCGCCAGCAGCTTGGACGGGGCGGGCCTTCAGCCCCAGCATTTT. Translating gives CASSLDGAGLQPQHF.

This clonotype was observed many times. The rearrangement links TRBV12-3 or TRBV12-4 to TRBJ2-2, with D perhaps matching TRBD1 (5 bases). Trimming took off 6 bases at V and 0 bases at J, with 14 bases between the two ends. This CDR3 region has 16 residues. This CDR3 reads CASRRQGNANTGELFF. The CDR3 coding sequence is TGTGCCAGCAGACGCCAGGGAAACGCGAACACCGGGGAGCTGTTTTTT.

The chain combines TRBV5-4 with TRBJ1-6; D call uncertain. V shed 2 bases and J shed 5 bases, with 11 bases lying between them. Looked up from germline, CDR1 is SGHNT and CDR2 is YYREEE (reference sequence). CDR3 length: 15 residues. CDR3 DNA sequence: TGTGCCAGCAGCTTATGGGCCGGCGATAATTCACCCCTCCACTTT. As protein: CASSLWAGDNSPLHF.

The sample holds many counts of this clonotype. CDR3 DNA sequence: TGTGCTAGTGGTTCCACCCCCCATAGCAATCAGCCCCAGCATTTT. Translated, it gives CASGSTPHSNQPQHF. The chain is built from TRBV12-5 and TRBJ1-5, with D uncertain. The CDR3 is 15 residues long. Trimming pared 4 bases from V and 0 bases from J, leaving 10 bases between. In germline, CDR1 is LGHNT, CDR2 FRNRAP.

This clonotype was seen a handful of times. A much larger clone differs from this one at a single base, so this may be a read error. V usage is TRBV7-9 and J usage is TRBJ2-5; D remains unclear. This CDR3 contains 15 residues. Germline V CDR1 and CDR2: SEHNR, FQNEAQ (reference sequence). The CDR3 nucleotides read TGTGCCCGCAGCTCCACCAAGGGCAACCAAGAGACCCAGTACTTC. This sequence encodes CARSSTKGNQETQYF.

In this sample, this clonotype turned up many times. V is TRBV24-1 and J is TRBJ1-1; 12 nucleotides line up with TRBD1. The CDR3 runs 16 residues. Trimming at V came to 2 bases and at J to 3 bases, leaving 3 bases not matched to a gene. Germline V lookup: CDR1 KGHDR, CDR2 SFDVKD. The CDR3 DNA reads TGTGCCACCAGTGATTCCGGGACAGGGGGCTACACTGAAGCTTTCTTT. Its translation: CATSDSGTGGYTEAFF.

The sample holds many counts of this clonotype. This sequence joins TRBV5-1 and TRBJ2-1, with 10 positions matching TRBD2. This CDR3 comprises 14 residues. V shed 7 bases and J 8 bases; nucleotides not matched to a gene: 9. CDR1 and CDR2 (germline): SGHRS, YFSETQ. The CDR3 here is CASAIAGGVYEQFF. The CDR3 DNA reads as TGCGCCAGCGCGATAGCGGGGGGAGTTTATGAGCAGTTCTTC. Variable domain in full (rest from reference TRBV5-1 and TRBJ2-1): KAGVTQTPRYLIKTRGQQVTLSCSPISGHRSVSWYQQTPGQGLQFLFEYFSETQRNKGNFPGRFSGRQFSNSRSEMNVSTLELGDSALYLCASAIAGGVYEQFFGPGTRLTVL.

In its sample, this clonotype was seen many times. CDR3 sequence reads: CSAGSSVQGNQPQHF. The CDR3 DNA sequence: TGCAGTGCTGGGAGTTCGGTCCAGGGTAATCAGCCCCAGCATTTT. The chain joins TRBV20-1 to TRBJ1-5; D perhaps matches TRBD1 (5 bases). CDR1 is DFQATT, CDR2 SNEGSKA, per germline (reference sequence). CDR3 length equals 15 residues. V was clipped by 5 bases and J by 4 bases, with 18 bases between them.

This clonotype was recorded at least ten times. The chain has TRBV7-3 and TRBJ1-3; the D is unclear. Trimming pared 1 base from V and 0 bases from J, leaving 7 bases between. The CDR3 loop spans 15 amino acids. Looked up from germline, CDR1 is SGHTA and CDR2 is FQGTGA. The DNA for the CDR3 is TGTGCCAGCAGCTTAATAGCTGACTCTGGAAACACCATATATTTT. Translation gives CASSLIADSGNTIYF.

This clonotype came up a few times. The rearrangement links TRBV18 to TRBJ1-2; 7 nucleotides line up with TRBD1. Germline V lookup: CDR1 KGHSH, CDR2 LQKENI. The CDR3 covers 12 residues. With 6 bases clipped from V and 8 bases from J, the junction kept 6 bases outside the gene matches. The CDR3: CASSQQGIGYTF. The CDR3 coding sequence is TGTGCCAGCTCGCAACAGGGGATCGGCTACACCTTC.

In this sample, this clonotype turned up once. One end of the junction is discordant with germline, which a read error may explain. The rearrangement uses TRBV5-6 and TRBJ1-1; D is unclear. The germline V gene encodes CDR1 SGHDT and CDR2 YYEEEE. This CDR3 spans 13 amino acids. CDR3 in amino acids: CASSGVMNTGAFF. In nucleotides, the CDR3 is TGTGCCAGCAGCGGAGTCATGAACACTGGAGCTTTCTTT.

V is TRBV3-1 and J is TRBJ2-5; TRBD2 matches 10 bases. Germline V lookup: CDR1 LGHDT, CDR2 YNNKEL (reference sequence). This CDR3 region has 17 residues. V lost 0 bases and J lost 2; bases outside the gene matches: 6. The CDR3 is CASSQDWTSGLQETQYF. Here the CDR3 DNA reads TGTGCCAGCAGCCAAGATTGGACTAGCGGATTACAAGAGACCCAGTACTTC.

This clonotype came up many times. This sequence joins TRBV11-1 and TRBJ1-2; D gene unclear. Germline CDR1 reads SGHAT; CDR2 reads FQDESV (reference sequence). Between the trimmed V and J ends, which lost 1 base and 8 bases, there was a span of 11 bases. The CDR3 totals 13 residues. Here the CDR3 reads CASSLDGIRGYTF. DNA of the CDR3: TGTGCCAGCAGCTTAGACGGTATACGAGGCTACACCTTC.

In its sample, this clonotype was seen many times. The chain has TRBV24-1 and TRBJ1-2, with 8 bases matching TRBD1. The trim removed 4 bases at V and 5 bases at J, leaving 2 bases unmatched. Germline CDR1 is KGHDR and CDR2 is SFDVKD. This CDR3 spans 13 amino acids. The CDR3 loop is CATSDHRGYGYTF. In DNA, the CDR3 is TGTGCCACCAGTGACCACAGGGGGTATGGCTACACCTTC.

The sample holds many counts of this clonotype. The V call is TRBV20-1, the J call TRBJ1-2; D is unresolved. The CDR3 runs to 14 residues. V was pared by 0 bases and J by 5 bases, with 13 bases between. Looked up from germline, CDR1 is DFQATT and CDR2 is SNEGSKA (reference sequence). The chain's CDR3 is CSAREKLEGYGYTF. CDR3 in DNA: TGCAGTGCTAGAGAGAAGCTAGAAGGGTATGGCTACACCTTC.

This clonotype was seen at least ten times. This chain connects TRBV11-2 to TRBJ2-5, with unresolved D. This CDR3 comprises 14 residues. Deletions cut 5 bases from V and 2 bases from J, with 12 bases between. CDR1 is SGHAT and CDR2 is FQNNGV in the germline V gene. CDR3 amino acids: CASSPRTVQETQYF. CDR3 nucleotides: TGTGCCAGCAGCCCCCGAACGGTACAAGAGACCCAGTACTTC.

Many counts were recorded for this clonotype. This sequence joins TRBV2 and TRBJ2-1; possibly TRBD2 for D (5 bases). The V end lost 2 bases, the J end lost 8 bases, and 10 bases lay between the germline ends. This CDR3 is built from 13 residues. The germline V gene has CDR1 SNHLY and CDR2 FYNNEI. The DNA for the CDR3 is TGTGCCAGCAGTGAAAGGGCGGGCGATGAGCAGTTCTTC. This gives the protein CASSERAGDEQFF.